What follows are 21 T cell receptor beta chains derived from one specimen sequenced in a study of radiotherapy plus CTLA-4 blockade in lung cancer. Sequenced by immunoSEQ multiplex PCR; TCRdb stores in-frame clones only, minus some. The data hold about 59,000 clones, with about 70% observed a single time. The specimen comprised peripheral blood, sampled from a patient treated with radiotherapy plus ipilimumab. The receptor source for this set is a human donor with non-small cell lung cancer whose response to radiotherapy plus ipilimumab could not be evaluated.

The chain carries TRBV6-4 and TRBJ1-2; D call uncertain. Trimming removed 3 bases at V and 8 bases at J, with 19 bases between. CDR1 and CDR2 from the germline V gene are MRHNA and SNTAGT. The CDR3 runs to 15 residues. The CDR3 sequence: CASSDEGSSAGGYTF. The CDR3 DNA sequence: TGTGCCAGCAGTGATGAGGGAAGTTCCGCGGGCGGCTACACCTTC.

This CDR3 reads CASSSLAEGDTDTQYF. The CDR3 coding sequence is TGTGCCAGCAGCTCTCTAGCGGAGGGGGACACAGATACGCAGTATTTT. The chain is built from TRBV5-4 and TRBJ2-3; possible D gene TRBD2, 7 bases. This CDR3 comprises 16 residues. Trimming cost V 3 bases and J 2 bases, with 16 bases left between them. CDR1 and CDR2 (germline): SGHNT, YYREEE (reference sequence). Based on the CDR3 plus reference TRBV5-4 and TRBJ2-3, the full variable domain is ETGVTQSPTHLIKTRGQQVTLRCSSQSGHNTVSWYQQALGQGPQFIFQYYREEENGRGNFPPRFSGLQFPNYSSELNVNALELDDSALYLCASSSLAEGDTDTQYFGPGTRLTVL.

The chain has TRBV19 and TRBJ2-2; D is uncertain. V gave up 4 bases and J gave up 6 bases, with 18 bases separating them. The CDR3 runs to 16 residues. Germline values: CDR1 LNHDA, CDR2 SQIVND (reference sequence). CDR3 amino acids: CASSRAQVMGSGELFF. The CDR3 nucleotides read TGTGCCAGTAGTAGGGCCCAGGTTATGGGTTCCGGGGAGCTGTTTTTT.

This clone has more than one count but fewer than ten. The chain links TRBV5-3 to TRBJ1-1; the match to TRBD1 covers 8 bases. TRBV5-3 is an open reading frame, and its role is uncertain. The CDR3 covers 15 residues. After removal of 3 bases from V and 0 bases from J, the junction contained 4 bases not matched to a gene. The CDR3 loop reads CARSSAGGMNTEAFF. DNA of the CDR3: TGTGCCAGAAGCTCGGCAGGGGGCATGAACACTGAAGCTTTCTTT.

This clone was seen a few times. This chain uses TRBV6-6 with TRBJ2-7; D gene uncertain. V was shortened by 4 bases and J by 3 bases, with 7 bases between the two germline ends. Germline-derived CDR1 and CDR2 are MNHNY and SVGAGI (reference sequence). This CDR3 has 12 amino acids. CDR3 sequence reads: CASSFLRYEQYF. The CDR3 nucleotides are TGTGCCAGCAGTTTTCTCCGCTACGAGCAGTACTTC.

The chain links TRBV7-2 to TRBJ2-2; D possibly corresponds to TRBD1 (6 bases). Germline V CDR1 and CDR2: SGHTA, FQGNSA. V gave up 4 bases and J gave up 2 bases, with 11 bases separating them. The CDR3 consists of 15 residues. The CDR3, as DNA: TGTGCCAGCAGCTCCGGACAGTCTAACACCGGGGAGCTGTTTTTT. Residues: CASSSGQSNTGELFF.

The chain combines TRBV9 with TRBJ1-2; D is unclear. Germline assignment: CDR1 SGDLS and CDR2 YYNGEE. The CDR3 has 12 residues. The V end lost 4 bases, the J end lost 5 bases, and 9 bases lay between the germline ends. CDR3 loop: CASSPSSYGYTF. CDR3 coding DNA: TGTGCCAGCAGCCCATCCAGTTATGGCTACACCTTC.

The gene calls are TRBV7-7 and TRBJ2-1; 12 bases are a match to TRBD2. The ends lost 1 base at V and 10 bases at J; junction bases unmatched: 11. CDR3 length: 17 amino acids. CDR1 and CDR2 (germline): SSHAT, FNYEAQ (reference sequence). The CDR3, as DNA: TGTGCCAGCAGCTTAGTTCTGACGGCTAGCGGGAGGGGAGAGCAGTTCTTC. Amino acid sequence: CASSLVLTASGRGEQFF.

This clone is a singleton in its sample. V and J are TRBV2 and TRBJ2-1; 9 nucleotides agree with TRBD2. The germline V gene encodes CDR1 SNHLY and CDR2 FYNNEI. This CDR3 has 15 residues. Trimming cost V 6 bases and J 4 bases; bases outside gene matches: 7. CDR3 amino acids: CASRDPSGVYNEQFF. CDR3 DNA sequence: TGTGCCAGCAGGGATCCTAGCGGGGTGTACAATGAGCAGTTCTTC.

The chain recombines TRBV7-3 with TRBJ2-3, with TRBD2 matching 8 bases. V shed 2 bases and J 8 bases; nucleotides not matched to a gene: 0. The CDR3 runs 12 residues. The germline gives CDR1 SGHTA, CDR2 FQGTGA. The CDR3 sequence: CASSLAGGTQYF. CDR3 nucleotide sequence: TGTGCCAGCAGCTTAGCGGGAGGTACGCAGTATTTT.

The J gene is TRBJ2-5, the V gene TRBV10-3; D may be TRBD2 (6 bases). V shed 6 bases and J shed 4 bases, with 21 bases lying between them. The CDR3 totals 16 residues. Germline CDR1 is ENHRY and CDR2 is SYGVKD. DNA of the CDR3: TGTGCCATCAGGGGGTTAGGAGATCGGGGAGGAGAGACCCAGTACTTC. The encoded protein is CAIRGLGDRGGETQYF.

This chain connects TRBV7-2 to TRBJ2-5; D might be TRBD1 (6 bases). The V gene's germline CDR1 is SGHTA and CDR2 FQGNSA. CDR3 length: 18 amino acids. Between the trimmed V and J ends, which lost 1 base and 5 bases, there was a span of 23 bases. CDR3 residues: CASSLEGSGRGTKETQYF. DNA of the CDR3: TGTGCCAGCAGCTTAGAAGGATCGGGCAGGGGAACGAAGGAGACCCAGTACTTC.

The chain recombines TRBV11-2 with TRBJ2-7, with a weak D call TRBD1 (6 bases). Germline assignment: CDR1 SGHAT and CDR2 FQNNGV. The germline V and J ends were trimmed by 5 bases and 6 bases, with 20 bases remaining between them. The CDR3 loop spans 15 amino acids. CDR3 sequence reads: CASSLGSQQGSEQYF. In DNA, the CDR3 is TGTGCCAGCAGCCTTGGGAGCCAACAGGGAAGCGAGCAGTACTTC.

This clone was found a few times. This chain uses TRBV6-4 with TRBJ2-2; perhaps TRBD2 as D (6 bases). V was cut by 4 bases and J by 0 bases, with 6 bases left in between. The CDR3 runs 14 residues. Germline values: CDR1 MRHNA, CDR2 SNTAGT. This chain's CDR3 is CASSAGANTGELFF. The CDR3 DNA is TGTGCCAGCAGTGCGGGGGCGAACACCGGGGAGCTGTTTTTT.

The rearrangement uses TRBV19 and TRBJ2-2, with 11 nucleotides matching TRBD2. The ends lost 1 base at V and 0 bases at J; junction bases unmatched: 7. The germline CDR1 and CDR2 sequences are LNHDA and SQIVND (reference sequence). The CDR3 loop spans 19 amino acids. The CDR3 DNA sequence: TGTGCCAGTAGTATAGCCCTAGCGGGGGGCCGCGCGAACACCGGGGAGCTGTTTTTT. This codes for CASSIALAGGRANTGELFF.

The gene calls are TRBV6-1 and TRBJ1-1, with TRBD1 as a possible D gene (6 bases). Germline CDR1 MNHNS, CDR2 SASEGT. The CDR3 loop spans 14 amino acids. V lost 4 bases and J lost 3, with 12 bases in between. The chain's CDR3 is CASSVLRQDTEAFF. The CDR3 region has the DNA TGTGCCAGCAGTGTCCTCAGACAGGACACTGAAGCTTTCTTT.

This clone was observed once. The chain couples TRBV19 to TRBJ2-1; 8 positions agree with TRBD1. CDR3 length: 16 amino acids. Germline V gives CDR1 LNHDA, CDR2 SQIVND (reference sequence). J lost 7 bases, V lost 3 bases, and 11 bases had no gene match. In nucleotides, the CDR3 is TGTGCCAGTAGTATTCAGGGGGCCTTTTCGGAAAATGAGCAGTTCTTC. This codes for CASSIQGAFSENEQFF.

V gene TRBV5-1 combines with J gene TRBJ1-1; D is perhaps TRBD1 (6 bases). The germline gives CDR1 SGHRS, CDR2 YFSETQ. The V gene lost 3 bases and the J gene lost 6 bases, with 15 bases spanning the gap. CDR3 length equals 14 residues. CDR3 in amino acids: CASSSNSGVPEAFF. The CDR3 nucleotides read TGCGCCAGCAGCTCAAATTCAGGGGTCCCTGAAGCTTTCTTT.

The chain joins TRBV30 to TRBJ1-5; 7 bases agree with TRBD1. The germline V gene encodes CDR1 GTSNPN and CDR2 SVGIG (reference sequence). J was trimmed by 1 base and V by 6 bases; bases with no gene match: 3. This CDR3 is 13 amino acids long. For the CDR3, the DNA is TGTGCCTGCACAGGGGAAAGCAATCAGCCCCAGCATTTT. As protein: CACTGESNQPQHF.

The J gene is TRBJ1-1, the V gene TRBV11-1, with D unclear. The CDR3 contains 13 residues. Germline V gene data show CDR1 as SGHAT and CDR2 as FQDESV (reference sequence). V was cut by 6 bases and J by 2 bases, with 10 bases left in between. The CDR3 loop is CASSSDINTEAFF. CDR3 DNA: TGTGCCAGCAGTTCCGACATTAACACTGAAGCTTTCTTT.

V usage is TRBV6-5 and J usage is TRBJ2-7, with D tentatively TRBD2 (6 bases). The germline V gene encodes CDR1 MNHEY and CDR2 SVGAGI. Between the trimmed V and J ends, which lost 6 bases and 2 bases, there was a span of 17 bases. The CDR3 sequence is 15 residues long. Here the CDR3 DNA reads TGTGCCAGCAGCCTGACCGGGACTTCTACCTACGAGCAGTACTTC. This gives the protein CASSLTGTSTYEQYF.